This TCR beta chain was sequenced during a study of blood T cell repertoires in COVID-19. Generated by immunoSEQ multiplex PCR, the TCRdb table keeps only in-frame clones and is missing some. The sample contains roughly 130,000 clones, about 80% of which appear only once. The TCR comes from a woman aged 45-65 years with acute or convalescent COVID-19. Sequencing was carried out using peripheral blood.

In DNA form, the CDR3 reads TGTGCCAGCAGTCTACAGGGGCCGGTGAATCAGCCCCAGCATTTT. It codes for CASSLQGPVNQPQHF. The chain is built from TRBV27 and TRBJ1-5; 7 bases agree with TRBD1. The V segment lost 5 bases and the J segment 4 bases; nucleotides outside the gene matches: 8. Germline CDR1 MNHEY, CDR2 SMNVEV (reference sequence). The CDR3 has 15 residues.